Shown below are 12 T cell receptor beta chains from a single sample sequenced in a study of OX40 agonist ivuxolimab in advanced cancers. Assay: immunoSEQ multiplex PCR; the TCRdb copy retains only in-frame clones and omits some. The table has tens of thousands of clones, around nine tenths seen once. The specimen was CD4+ or CD8+ T cells sorted from blood, collected in a trial of the OX40 agonist ivuxolimab. These TCRs come from an adult with an advanced solid tumor such as melanoma, head and neck, liver or kidney cancer.

This clone appeared a single time. V gene TRBV19 combines with J gene TRBJ1-5; D is possibly TRBD1 (5 bases). Trimming removed 3 bases from V and 0 bases from J, with 9 bases in between. CDR1 and CDR2 from the germline V gene are LNHDA and SQIVND (reference sequence). CDR3 length: 15 amino acids. CDR3 DNA sequence: TGTGCCAGTAGTATTGGGGCAGCTAGCAATCAGCCCCAGCATTTT. It encodes CASSIGAASNQPQHF.

The chain uses TRBV2 and TRBJ2-7; 9 nucleotides line up with TRBD2. V was clipped by 5 bases and J by 5 bases; unmatched bases: 4. The CDR3 covers 13 residues. Germline loops: CDR1 SNHLY, CDR2 FYNNEI. In nucleotides, the CDR3 is TGTGCCAGCAGTCCAGGGACTAGCCACGAGCAGTACTTC. Its translation is CASSPGTSHEQYF.

CDR3: CASSAGPLYEQYF. DNA for the CDR3: TGCGCCAGCAGTGCGGGCCCTCTTTACGAGCAGTACTTC. V is TRBV10-1 and J is TRBJ2-7; D is undetermined. The CDR3 loop spans 13 amino acids. V lost 4 bases to trimming and J lost 4 bases, with 11 bases between them. The germline V gene has CDR1 WNHNN and CDR2 SYGVQD (reference sequence).

The genes are TRBV7-3 and TRBJ2-2; the D call may be TRBD1 or TRBD2 (5 bases each). The CDR3 covers 13 residues. Germline V gene data show CDR1 as SGHTA and CDR2 as FQGTGA. V lost 0 bases and J 6 bases, leaving 5 bases between the germline ends. In DNA, the CDR3 is TGTGCCAGCAGCTTAACGGGGGCCGGGGAGCTGTTTTTT. This codes for CASSLTGAGELFF.

The CDR3 spells CASSQDGGRNNEQFF. The CDR3 DNA reads as TGCGCCAGCAGCCAAGATGGCGGGAGAAACAATGAGCAGTTCTTC. The chain combines TRBV4-3 with TRBJ2-1; TRBD2 matches at 7 bases. Germline CDR1 LGHNA, CDR2 YSLEER. This CDR3 comprises 15 residues. V trimming: 0 bases; J trimming: 5 bases; junction bases outside the gene matches: 4.

The chain uses TRBV2 and TRBJ1-1; D unresolved. This CDR3 spans 14 amino acids. V lost 4 bases and J 0 bases, leaving 9 bases between the germline ends. Germline assignment: CDR1 SNHLY and CDR2 FYNNEI. CDR3 sequence (DNA): TGTGCCAGCAGTGTAGGCAGATTGAACACTGAAGCTTTCTTT. Residues: CASSVGRLNTEAFF.

The chain employs TRBV6-6 and TRBJ2-2; D could derive from TRBD1 or TRBD2 (6 bases each). CDR1 and CDR2 (germline): MNHNY, SVGAGI (reference sequence). Trimming pared 1 base from V and 3 bases from J, leaving 12 bases between. The CDR3 consists of 16 residues. The CDR3 loop reads CASSYFGQRDTGELFF. The CDR3 coding sequence is TGTGCCAGCAGTTACTTCGGACAGCGGGACACCGGGGAGCTGTTTTTT.

This rearrangement joins TRBV18 to TRBJ2-1; possibly TRBD2 for D (6 bases). Germline CDR1 reads KGHSH; CDR2 reads LQKENI. The CDR3 is made up of 17 amino acids. V lost 3 bases and J 5 bases, leaving 20 bases between the germline ends. CDR3 nucleotides: TGTGCCAGCTCACCCACCAACACGGGGGAATGGGACAATGAGCAGTTCTTC. Its translation is CASSPTNTGEWDNEQFF.

The V gene is TRBV4-2, the J gene TRBJ1-3; tentatively, D is TRBD1 (5 bases). V was trimmed by 0 bases and J by 4 bases, leaving 13 bases between them. The CDR3 contains 16 residues. The germline CDR1 and CDR2 sequences are LGHNA and YNFKEQ. CDR3 sequence reads: CASSQDPRVMGNTIYF. In DNA, the CDR3 is TGTGCCAGCAGCCAAGATCCCAGGGTGATGGGAAACACCATATATTTT.

The V gene is TRBV27, the J gene TRBJ2-3; 12 bases are a match to TRBD2. Germline-derived CDR1 and CDR2 are MNHEY and SMNVEV (reference sequence). With V trimmed by 5 bases and J by 2 bases, 11 bases remained unmatched. The CDR3 is 18 amino acids. The CDR3 bases are TGTGCCAGCAGTATCGCTAGCGGGAGGGCCGGTTCCACAGATACGCAGTATTTT. Its translation: CASSIASGRAGSTDTQYF.

The rearrangement joins TRBV27 to TRBJ1-1; D remains unclear. The CDR3 loop spans 13 amino acids. Germline CDR1 is MNHEY and CDR2 is SMNVEV (reference sequence). V was cut by 1 base and J by 4 bases, with 7 bases left in between. Here the CDR3 reads CASSLFGGTEAFF. CDR3 nucleotide sequence: TGTGCCAGCAGTTTATTCGGAGGCACTGAAGCTTTCTTT.

The CDR3: CASMDSTYEQYF. The CDR3 DNA is TGTGCCAGTATGGACTCAACCTACGAGCAGTACTTC. The gene calls are TRBV19 and TRBJ2-7; the D gene is possibly TRBD2 (5 bases). The CDR3 is made up of 12 amino acids. V dropped 7 bases and J dropped 2 bases, with 9 bases sitting between them. Germline V gives CDR1 LNHDA, CDR2 SQIVND (reference sequence).